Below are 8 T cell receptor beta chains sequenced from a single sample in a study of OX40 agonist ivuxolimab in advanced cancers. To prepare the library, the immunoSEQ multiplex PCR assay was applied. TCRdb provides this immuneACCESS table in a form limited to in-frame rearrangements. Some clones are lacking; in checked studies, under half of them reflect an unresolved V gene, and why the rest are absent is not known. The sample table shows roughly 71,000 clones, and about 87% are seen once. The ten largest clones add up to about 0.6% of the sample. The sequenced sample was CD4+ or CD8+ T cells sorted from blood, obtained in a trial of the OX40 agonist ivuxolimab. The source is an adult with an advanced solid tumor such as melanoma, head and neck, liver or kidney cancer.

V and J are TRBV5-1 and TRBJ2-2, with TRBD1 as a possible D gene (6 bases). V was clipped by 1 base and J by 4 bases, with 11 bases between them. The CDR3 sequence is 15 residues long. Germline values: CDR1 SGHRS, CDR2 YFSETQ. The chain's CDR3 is CASSLQGPPTGELFF. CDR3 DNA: TGCGCCAGCAGCTTGCAGGGGCCGCCCACCGGGGAGCTGTTTTTT.

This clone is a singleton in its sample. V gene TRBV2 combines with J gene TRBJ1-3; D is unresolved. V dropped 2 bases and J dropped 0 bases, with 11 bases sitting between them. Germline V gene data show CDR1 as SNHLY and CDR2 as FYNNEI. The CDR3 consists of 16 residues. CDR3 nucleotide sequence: TGTGCCAGCAGTGAACATACCCTTGGCTCTGGAAACACCATATATTTT. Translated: CASSEHTLGSGNTIYF.

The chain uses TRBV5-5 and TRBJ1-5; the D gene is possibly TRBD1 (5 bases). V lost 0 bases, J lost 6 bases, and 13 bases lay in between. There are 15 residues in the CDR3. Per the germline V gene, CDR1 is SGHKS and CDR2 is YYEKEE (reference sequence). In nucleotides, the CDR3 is TGTGCCAGCAGCTTGGATGAGGGGTTGGGTCAGCCCCAGCATTTT. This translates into CASSLDEGLGQPQHF. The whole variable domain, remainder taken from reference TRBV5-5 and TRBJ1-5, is DAGVTQSPTHLIKTRGQQVTLRCSPISGHKSVSWYQQVLGQGPQFIFQYYEKEERGRGNFPDRFSARQFPNYSSELNVNALLLGDSALYLCASSLDEGLGQPQHFGDGTRLSIL.

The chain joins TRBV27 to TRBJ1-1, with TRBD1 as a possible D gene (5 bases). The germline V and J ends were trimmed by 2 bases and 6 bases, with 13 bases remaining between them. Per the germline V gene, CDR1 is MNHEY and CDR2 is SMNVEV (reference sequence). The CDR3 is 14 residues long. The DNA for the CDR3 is TGTGCCAGCAGTTTAAATGGCGGGACCCCTGAAGCTTTCTTT. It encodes CASSLNGGTPEAFF.

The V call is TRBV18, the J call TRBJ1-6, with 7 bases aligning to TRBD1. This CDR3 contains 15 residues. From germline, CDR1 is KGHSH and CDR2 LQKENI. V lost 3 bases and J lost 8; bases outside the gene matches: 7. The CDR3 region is CASSPSGGSDSPLHF. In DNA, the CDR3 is TGTGCCAGCTCACCCTCAGGGGGTTCAGATTCACCCCTCCACTTT. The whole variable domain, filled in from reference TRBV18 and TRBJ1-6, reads NAGVMQNPRHLVRRRGQEARLRCSPMKGHSHVYWYRQLPEEGLKFMVYLQKENIIDESGMPKERFSAEFPKEGPSILRIQQVVRGDSAAYFCASSPSGGSDSPLHFGNGTRLTVT.

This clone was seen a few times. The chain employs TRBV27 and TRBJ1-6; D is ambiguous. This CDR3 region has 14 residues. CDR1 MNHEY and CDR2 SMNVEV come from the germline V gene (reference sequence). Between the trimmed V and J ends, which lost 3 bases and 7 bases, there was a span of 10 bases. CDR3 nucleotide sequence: TGTGCCAGCAGTTTTGGGCCGAGAAATTCACCCCTCCACTTT. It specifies CASSFGPRNSPLHF.

The CDR3 loop reads CASSPTTGGLNYGYTF. CDR3 in DNA: TGTGCCAGCAGCCCTACGACAGGGGGCCTAAACTATGGCTACACCTTC. This chain connects TRBV5-8 to TRBJ1-2; 10 bases map to TRBD1. Trimming removed 4 bases from V and 2 bases from J; junction bases left unmatched: 8. The CDR3 length is 16 residues. CDR1 SGHTS and CDR2 YDEGEE come from the germline V gene.

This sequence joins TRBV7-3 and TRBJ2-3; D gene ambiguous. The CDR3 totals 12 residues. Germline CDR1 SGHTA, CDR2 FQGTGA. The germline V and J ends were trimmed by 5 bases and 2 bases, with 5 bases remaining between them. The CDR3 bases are TGTGCCAGCAGCCCAGACACAGATACGCAGTATTTT. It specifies CASSPDTDTQYF.